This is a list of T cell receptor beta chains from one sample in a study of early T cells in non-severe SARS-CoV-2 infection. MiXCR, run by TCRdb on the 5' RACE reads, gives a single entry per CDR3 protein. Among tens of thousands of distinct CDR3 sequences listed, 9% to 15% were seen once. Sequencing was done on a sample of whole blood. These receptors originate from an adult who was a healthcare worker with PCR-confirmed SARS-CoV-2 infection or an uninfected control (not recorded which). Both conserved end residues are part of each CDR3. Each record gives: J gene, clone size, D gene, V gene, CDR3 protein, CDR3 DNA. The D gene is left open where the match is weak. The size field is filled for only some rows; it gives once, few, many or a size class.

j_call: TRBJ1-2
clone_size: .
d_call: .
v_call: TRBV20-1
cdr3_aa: CSASRTRNYGYTF
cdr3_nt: TGCAGTGCTAGTAGGACCCGTAACTATGGCTACACCTTC

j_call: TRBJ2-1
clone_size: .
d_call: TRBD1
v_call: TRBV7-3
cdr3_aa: CASSGGQAGEQFF
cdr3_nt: TGTGCCAGCAGCGGGGGACAGGCCGGTGAGCAGTTCTTC

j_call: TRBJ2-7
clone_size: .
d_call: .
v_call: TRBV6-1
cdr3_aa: CASSEAPPNEQYF
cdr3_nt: TGTGCCAGCAGTGAAGCCCCGCCTAACGAGCAGTACTTC

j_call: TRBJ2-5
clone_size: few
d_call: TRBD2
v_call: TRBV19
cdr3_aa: CASSIKLAGRHQETQYF
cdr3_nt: TGTGCCAGTAGTATAAAACTAGCGGGCAGACACCAAGAGACCCAGTACTTC

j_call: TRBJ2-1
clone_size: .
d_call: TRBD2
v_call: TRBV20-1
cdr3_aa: CSARDGSGSWNEQFF
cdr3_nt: TGCAGTGCTAGAGACGGGAGCGGGAGTTGGAATGAGCAGTTCTTC

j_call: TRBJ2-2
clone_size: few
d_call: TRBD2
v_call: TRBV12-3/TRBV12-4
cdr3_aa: CASSSNSGGKGELFF
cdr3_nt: TGTGCCAGCAGTTCTAATAGCGGGGGAAAAGGGGAGCTGTTTTTT

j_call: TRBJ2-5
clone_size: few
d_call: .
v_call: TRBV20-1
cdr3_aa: CSAPGRETQYF
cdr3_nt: TGCAGTGCCCCCGGGCGGGAGACCCAGTACTTC

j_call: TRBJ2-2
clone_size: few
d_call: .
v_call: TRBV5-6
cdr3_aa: CASSLSGVNTGELFF
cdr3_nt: TGTGCCAGCAGCCTATCGGGGGTGAACACCGGGGAGCTGTTTTTT

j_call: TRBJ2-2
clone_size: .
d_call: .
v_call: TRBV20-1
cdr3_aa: CSAGDLTNTGELFF
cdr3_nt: TGCAGTGCAGGGGACTTAACGAACACCGGGGAGCTGTTTTTT

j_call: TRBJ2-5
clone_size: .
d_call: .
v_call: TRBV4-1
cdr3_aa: CASSQGRIQETQYF
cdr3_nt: TGCGCCAGCAGCCAAGGTCGGATCCAAGAGACCCAGTACTTC

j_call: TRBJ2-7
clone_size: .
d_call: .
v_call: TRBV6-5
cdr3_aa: CASGGGLNLYEQYF
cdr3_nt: TGTGCCTCCGGAGGGGGACTTAACCTCTACGAGCAGTACTTC

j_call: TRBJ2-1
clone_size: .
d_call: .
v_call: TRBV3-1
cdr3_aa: CASSQGQYNEGEQFF
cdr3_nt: TGTGCCAGCAGCCAAGGACAATACAATGAGGGCGAGCAGTTCTTC

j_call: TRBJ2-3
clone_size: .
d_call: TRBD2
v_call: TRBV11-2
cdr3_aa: CASSLTSKRSTDTQYF
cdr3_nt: TGTGCCAGCAGCCTGACTAGCAAGAGAAGCACAGATACGCAGTATTTT

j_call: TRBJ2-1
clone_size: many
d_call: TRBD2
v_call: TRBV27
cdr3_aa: CASSTGRYNEQFF
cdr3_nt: TGTGCCAGCAGTACCGGGAGGTACAATGAGCAGTTCTTC

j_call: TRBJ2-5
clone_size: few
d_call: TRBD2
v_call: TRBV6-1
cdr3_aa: CASSDISGMRQETQYF
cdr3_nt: TGTGCCAGCAGTGATATTAGCGGGATGCGTCAAGAGACCCAGTACTTC

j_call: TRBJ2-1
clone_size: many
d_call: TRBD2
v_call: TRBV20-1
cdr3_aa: CSARDGRAGRIF
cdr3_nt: TGCAGTGCTAGAGACGGGAGGGCAGGTAGAATCTTC

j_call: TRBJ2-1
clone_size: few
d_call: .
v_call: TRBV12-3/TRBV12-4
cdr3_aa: CASSPLERNEQFF
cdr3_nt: TGTGCCAGCAGCCCACTCGAGAGGAATGAGCAGTTCTTC

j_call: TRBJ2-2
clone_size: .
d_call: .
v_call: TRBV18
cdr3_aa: CASSPPFAGELFF
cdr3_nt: TGTGCCAGCTCACCACCGTTTGCCGGGGAGCTGTTTTTT

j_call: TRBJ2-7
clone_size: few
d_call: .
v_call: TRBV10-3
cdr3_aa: CAISESMGERPYEQYF
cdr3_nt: TGTGCCATCAGTGAGTCGATGGGAGAACGGCCCTACGAGCAGTACTTC

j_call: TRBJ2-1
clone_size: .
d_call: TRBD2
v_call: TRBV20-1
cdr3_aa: CSARASGRSYEQFF
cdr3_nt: TGCAGTGCTAGGGCCAGCGGGAGATCCTATGAGCAGTTCTTC

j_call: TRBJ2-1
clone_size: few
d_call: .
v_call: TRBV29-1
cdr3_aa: CSVEDSRYNEQFF
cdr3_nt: TGCAGCGTTGAAGATTCACGCTACAATGAGCAGTTCTTC

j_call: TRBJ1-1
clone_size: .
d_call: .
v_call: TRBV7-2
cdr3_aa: CASSLRRTEAFF
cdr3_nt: TGTGCCAGCAGCTTAAGGAGGACTGAAGCTTTCTTT

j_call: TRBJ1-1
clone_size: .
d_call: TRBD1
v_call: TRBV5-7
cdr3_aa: CASSPTGVTEAFF
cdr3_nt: TGTGCCAGCAGCCCCACAGGGGTGACTGAAGCTTTCTTT

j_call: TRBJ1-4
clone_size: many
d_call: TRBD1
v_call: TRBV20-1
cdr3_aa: CSARVQGGTNEKLFF
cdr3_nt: TGCAGTGCTAGAGTTCAGGGGGGCACTAATGAAAAACTGTTTTTT

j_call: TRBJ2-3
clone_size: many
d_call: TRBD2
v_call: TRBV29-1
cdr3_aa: CSVGPLYSGSRRDTQYF
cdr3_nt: TGCAGCGTTGGCCCCCTCTATAGCGGGAGCCGGAGAGATACGCAGTATTTT

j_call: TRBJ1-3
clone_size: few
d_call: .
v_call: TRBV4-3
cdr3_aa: CASSQDRVGNTIYF
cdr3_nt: TGCGCCAGCAGCCAAGACAGGGTTGGAAACACCATATATTTT

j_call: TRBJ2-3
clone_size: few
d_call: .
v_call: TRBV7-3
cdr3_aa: CASSLSSRLTDTQYF
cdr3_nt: TGTGCCAGCAGCTTAAGTTCCAGGCTGACAGATACGCAGTATTTT